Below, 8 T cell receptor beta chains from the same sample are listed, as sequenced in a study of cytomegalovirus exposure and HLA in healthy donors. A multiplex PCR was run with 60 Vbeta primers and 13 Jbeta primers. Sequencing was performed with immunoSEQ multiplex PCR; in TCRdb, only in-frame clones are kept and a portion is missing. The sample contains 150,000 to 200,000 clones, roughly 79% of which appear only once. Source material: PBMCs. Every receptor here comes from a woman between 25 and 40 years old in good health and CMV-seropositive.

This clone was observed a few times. CDR3 protein: CASSQETEVPTEAFF. CDR3 DNA sequence: TGCGCCAGCAGCCAAGAGACTGAGGTGCCCACTGAAGCTTTCTTT. V usage is TRBV4-1 and J usage is TRBJ1-1; D not resolved. With 0 bases removed from V and 4 bases from J, the gap between germline ends came to 12 bases. CDR1 is MGHRA, CDR2 YSYEKL, per germline. CDR3 length: 15 residues.

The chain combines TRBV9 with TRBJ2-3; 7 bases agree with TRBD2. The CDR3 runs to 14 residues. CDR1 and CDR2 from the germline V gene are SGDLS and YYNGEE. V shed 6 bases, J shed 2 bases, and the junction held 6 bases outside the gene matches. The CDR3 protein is CASTSSGNTDTQYF. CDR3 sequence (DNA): TGTGCCAGCACCTCTAGCGGCAACACAGATACGCAGTATTTT.

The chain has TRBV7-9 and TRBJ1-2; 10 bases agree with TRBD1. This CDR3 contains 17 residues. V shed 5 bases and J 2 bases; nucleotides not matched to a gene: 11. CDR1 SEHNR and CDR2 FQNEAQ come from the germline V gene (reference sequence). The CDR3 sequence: CASSATGGGGGNYGYTF. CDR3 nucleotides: TGTGCCAGCAGCGCGACAGGGGGCGGTGGGGGAAACTATGGCTACACCTTC.

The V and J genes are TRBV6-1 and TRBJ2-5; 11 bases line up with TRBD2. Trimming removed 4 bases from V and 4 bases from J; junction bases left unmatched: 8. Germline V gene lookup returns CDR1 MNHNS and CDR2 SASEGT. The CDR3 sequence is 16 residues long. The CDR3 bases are TGTGCCAGCAGTGTGACTAGCGGGACGGTGGGAGAGACCCAGTACTTC. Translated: CASSVTSGTVGETQYF.

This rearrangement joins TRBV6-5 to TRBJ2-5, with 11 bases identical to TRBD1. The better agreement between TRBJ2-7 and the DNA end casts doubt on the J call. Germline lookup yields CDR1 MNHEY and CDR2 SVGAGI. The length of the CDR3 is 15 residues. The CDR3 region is CASRGRGQGAYEQYF. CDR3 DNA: TGTGCCAGCAGAGGTAGGGGACAGGGGGCCTACGAGCAGTACTTC.

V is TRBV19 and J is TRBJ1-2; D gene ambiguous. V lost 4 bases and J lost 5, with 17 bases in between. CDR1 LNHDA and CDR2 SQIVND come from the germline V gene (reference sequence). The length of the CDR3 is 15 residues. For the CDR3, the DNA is TGTGCCAGTAGTACTCCGGTGGGAGGAGGTTATGGCTACACCTTC. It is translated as CASSTPVGGGYGYTF. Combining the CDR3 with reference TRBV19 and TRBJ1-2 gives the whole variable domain DGGITQSPKYLFRKEGQNVTLSCEQNLNHDAMYWYRQDPGQGLRLIYYSQIVNDFQKGDIAEGYSVSREKKESFPLTVTSAQKNPTAFYLCASSTPVGGGYGYTFGSGTRLTVV.

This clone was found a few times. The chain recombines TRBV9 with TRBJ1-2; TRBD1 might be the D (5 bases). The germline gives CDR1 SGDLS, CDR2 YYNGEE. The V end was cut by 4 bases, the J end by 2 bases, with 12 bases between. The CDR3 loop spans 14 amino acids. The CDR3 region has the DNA TGTGCCAGCAGCCCCGACAGTACCAACTATGGCTACACCTTC. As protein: CASSPDSTNYGYTF.

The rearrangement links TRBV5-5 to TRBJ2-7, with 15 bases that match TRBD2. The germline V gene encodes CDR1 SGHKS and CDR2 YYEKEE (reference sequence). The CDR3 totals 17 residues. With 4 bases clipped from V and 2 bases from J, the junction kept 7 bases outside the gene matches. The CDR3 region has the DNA TGTGCCAGCAGCCGATCGGGACTAGCGGGGGGAACCTACGAGCAGTACTTC. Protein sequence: CASSRSGLAGGTYEQYF.